This is a list of T cell receptor beta chains from one sample in a study of blood T cell repertoires in COVID-19. The method was immunoSEQ multiplex PCR; TCRdb's version includes in-frame clones alone and lacks a portion of them. The sample includes about 51,000 clones, around nine tenths of them seen just once. The source material was peripheral blood. These receptors were obtained from a man between 60 and 70 years old with acute or convalescent COVID-19. The CDR3 runs from the conserved cysteine through the conserved F or W. Each record gives: CDR3 protein, CDR3 DNA, clone size, CDR3 length, J gene, D gene, V gene. The D gene is left open where the match is weak. The listing skips clone size in some rows; elsewhere it reads once, few, many or a size class.

CASKAGGYSSGANVLTF | TGTGCCAGCAAGGCAGGGGGCTATAGCTCTGGGGCCAACGTCCTGACTTTC | . | 17 | TRBJ2-6 | TRBD1 | TRBV2
CASSLVGGTYNEQFF | TGTGCCAGCAGCTTAGTGGGGGGAACCTACAATGAGCAGTTCTTC | once | 15 | TRBJ2-1 | . | TRBV7-2
CASSRNTYEQYF | TGTGCCAGCAGTCGCAACACCTACGAGCAGTACTTC | . | 12 | TRBJ2-7 | . | TRBV7-2
CASSPNPDRKAGYTF | TGTGCCAGCAGCCCCAACCCGGACAGGAAAGCTGGCTACACCTTC | . | 15 | TRBJ1-2 | TRBD1 | TRBV9
CASRWTATDTQYF | TGTGCCAGCAGGTGGACAGCGACAGATACGCAGTATTTT | . | 13 | TRBJ2-3 | . | TRBV2
CASSGGTSGSFFEQFF | TGTGCCAGCAGTGGAGGGACTAGCGGGAGTTTTTTTGAGCAGTTCTTC | . | 16 | TRBJ2-1 | TRBD2 | TRBV6-2/TRBV6-3
CSGRGVGTNEKLFF | TGCAGCGGCAGGGGAGTCGGAACTAATGAAAAACTGTTTTTT | . | 14 | TRBJ1-4 | . | TRBV29-1
CASSLVFTSTDTQYF | TGTGCCAGCAGCTTAGTTTTTACTAGCACAGATACGCAGTATTTT | . | 15 | TRBJ2-3 | . | TRBV7-2
CASSIEGTSYNEKLFF | TGTGCCAGTAGTATAGAAGGGACAAGCTATAATGAAAAACTGTTTTTT | . | 16 | TRBJ1-4 | . | TRBV19
CAIKDRALSTEAFF | TGTGCCATCAAGGACAGGGCCCTGTCCACTGAAGCTTTCTTT | . | 14 | TRBJ1-1 | TRBD1 | TRBV10-3
CASSRAERELDTQYF | TGTGCCAGCAGCCGGGCGGAGCGGGAACTTGATACGCAGTATTTT | . | 15 | TRBJ2-3 | TRBD2 | TRBV4-2
CASSPSVWEPATNEKLFF | TGTGCCAGCAGCCCCAGTGTATGGGAGCCAGCAACTAATGAAAAACTGTTTTTT | . | 18 | TRBJ1-4 | . | TRBV11-3
CASSLFRTSLELSTDTQYF | TGCGCCAGCAGCTTGTTCCGGACCTCACTAGAGCTCAGCACAGATACGCAGTATTTT | few | 19 | TRBJ2-3 | . | TRBV5-1
CASSLAQGNTEAFF | TGTGCCAGCAGCTTAGCCCAGGGGAACACTGAAGCTTTCTTT | once | 14 | TRBJ1-1 | . | TRBV7-2
CASSVEPGLETQYF | TGTGCCAGCAGCGTAGAGCCAGGGCTGGAGACCCAGTACTTC | . | 14 | TRBJ2-5 | . | TRBV9
CASSYSSTGQYF | TGTGCCAGCAGTTACTCATCGACAGGGCAGTATTTT | . | 12 | TRBJ2-3 | . | TRBV6-5
CASSSPLEFLNTEAFF | TGTGCCAGCAGTTCGCCGCTGGAGTTCCTGAACACTGAAGCTTTCTTT | . | 16 | TRBJ1-1 | . | TRBV6-6
CASRAEGQQYF | TGTGCCAGCAGGGCCGAGGGTCAGCAGTACTTC | . | 11 | TRBJ2-7 | . | TRBV5-5
CASSSLGQNNSPLHF | TGTGCCAGCAGCTCTCTGGGGCAGAATAATTCACCCCTCCACTTT | . | 15 | TRBJ1-6 | . | TRBV7-2
CASSPGTGYVTEAFF | TGTGCCAGCAGTCCCGGGACAGGGTATGTCACTGAAGCTTTCTTT | . | 15 | TRBJ1-1 | TRBD1 | TRBV6-5
CASSPWTVTITREETQYF | TGTGCCAGCAGCCCTTGGACAGTGACGATCACAAGAGAAGAGACCCAGTACTTC | . | 18 | TRBJ2-5 | . | TRBV7-2
CASSENGQSGELFF | TGTGCCAGCAGTGAAAATGGGCAGTCCGGGGAGCTGTTTTTT | . | 14 | TRBJ2-2 | . | TRBV6-1